These T cell receptor beta chains were read from a single sample in a study of T cell repertoires in cytomegalovirus infection. No cognate antigen is known for these TCRs. Via MiXCR, TCRdb re-called the reads, giving one row per CDR3 protein. The sample includes hundreds of thousands of distinct CDR3 sequences, about 30% of them seen just once. The input for sequencing was cultured PBMCs, taken from culture after CMV antigen stimulation. These receptors were taken from a human donor in good health (CMV status not recorded). Some clones in this sample may be carry-over from other donors' samples. CDR3s include the opening cysteine and the closing phenylalanine or tryptophan. The D gene is left open where the match is weak. The size field is filled for only some rows; it gives once, few, many or a size class.

TRBV20-1	-	TRBD1	TRBJ2-1	TGCAGTGCAACAGGGGGAAAAAACAATGAGCAGTTCTTC	CSATGGKNNEQFF
TRBV12-3/TRBV12-4	many	-	TRBJ2-2	TGTGCCAGCAGTTTTCAGTACAGGGAGGACACCGGGGAGCTGTTTTTT	CASSFQYREDTGELFF
TRBV7-2	few	-	TRBJ2-7	TGTGCCAGCAGCTTCTTCATTAGGGAATTCTCCTACGAGCAGTACTTC	CASSFFIREFSYEQYF
TRBV6-1	-	-	TRBJ2-3	TGTGCCAGCAGTGAAGAAACTAGCACAGATACGCAGTATTTT	CASSEETSTDTQYF
TRBV7-6	-	-	TRBJ2-2	TGTGCCAGCAGCTTAGCAGGGTATAGCACCGGGGAGCTGTTTTTT	CASSLAGYSTGELFF
TRBV20-1	few	-	TRBJ2-3	TGCAGTGCTAGAGTTCTGGGGTACCCTAGCACAGATACGCAGTATTTT	CSARVLGYPSTDTQYF
TRBV12-3/TRBV12-4	-	-	TRBJ1-5	TGTGCCAGCAGTTTTTTGTTTGAGGAGAGCAATCAGCCCCAGCATTTT	CASSFLFEESNQPQHF
TRBV4-2	few	TRBD2	TRBJ2-1	TGTGCCAGCAGCCAAATTAGCGGGGGATCACACCACAATGAGCAGTTCTTC	CASSQISGGSHHNEQFF
TRBV19	few	-	TRBJ2-1	TGTGCCAGTAGTATAGTGAAGGGGATGAAGCAGTTCTTC	CASSIVKGMKQFF
TRBV6-1	few	-	TRBJ1-2	TGTGCCAGCAGTGAAACGGGGGGCGTAGTTGGCTACACCTTC	CASSETGGVVGYTF
TRBV6-1	few	-	TRBJ1-1	TGTGCCAGCAGTGATTGGTCGGCCACTGAAGCTTTCTTT	CASSDWSATEAFF
TRBV7-8	-	-	TRBJ1-1	TGTGCCAGCAGCGCGACCCGGGCCAGCCGCAGGAACACTGAAGCTTTCTTT	CASSATRASRRNTEAFF
TRBV7-8	-	-	TRBJ1-1	TGTGCCAGCAGCTTTCCCGACGGGAACACTGAAGCTTTCTTT	CASSFPDGNTEAFF
TRBV28	-	-	TRBJ2-5	TGTGCCAGCAGTTTGGCCGACAGCCAAGAGACCCAGTACTTC	CASSLADSQETQYF
TRBV7-2	-	-	TRBJ2-5	TGTGCCAGCAGCCTCCAGGGGCTGTTGTACCAAGAGACCCAGTACTTC	CASSLQGLLYQETQYF
TRBV7-2	few	-	TRBJ2-5	TGTGCCAGCAGCCCCGGGGTGGGGGCGAGTGAGACCCAGTACTTC	CASSPGVGASETQYF
TRBV12-3/TRBV12-4	-	TRBD1	TRBJ1-4	TGTGCCAGCAGGTCGCGACAGGGCCGACTGTTTTTT	CASRSRQGRLFF
TRBV4-3	-	TRBD2	TRBJ2-3	TGCGCCAGCAGCCAAGATCTCCAGCGGGAGGGCACAGATACGCAGTATTTT	CASSQDLQREGTDTQYF
TRBV12-5	-	-	TRBJ1-3	TGTGCTAGTGGCAACAGGGATCTGAGCTCTGGAAACACCATATATTTT	CASGNRDLSSGNTIYF
TRBV6-1	-	TRBD2	TRBJ2-3	TGTGCCAGCAGTGATCATCTAGCGGGGGAAGCAGATACGCAGTATTTT	CASSDHLAGEADTQYF
TRBV7-2	many	-	TRBJ1-2	TGTGCCAGCAGCTTCACCTCTGGGGGAGGCTTGTCTGGCTACACCTTC	CASSFTSGGGLSGYTF
TRBV4-1	-	-	TRBJ2-5	TGCGCCAGCAGTCGCGTAAGGGACCTTCTATCTGAGTCCCAGTACTTC	CASSRVRDLLSESQYF
TRBV7-2	many	TRBD1	TRBJ1-5	TGTGCCAGCAGCTTCGGGACAGGGAGAAATCAGCCCCAGCATTTT	CASSFGTGRNQPQHF
TRBV7-2	many	-	TRBJ2-1	TGTGCCAGCAGCATCGCAGGGCCAAATGAGCAGTTCTTC	CASSIAGPNEQFF
TRBV5-1	-	-	TRBJ1-1	TGCGCCAGCAGCTTGGTCGTCTTCAACACTGAAGCTTTCTTT	CASSLVVFNTEAFF
TRBV7-2	many	-	TRBJ2-1	TGTGCCAGCAGCTGGAGAGGACAGAGCTCCTACAATGAGCAGTTCTTC	CASSWRGQSSYNEQFF
TRBV7-2	-	-	TRBJ1-6	TGTGCCAGCAGCTCAGGGGATCCCTATAATTCACCCCTCCACTTT	CASSSGDPYNSPLHF
TRBV20-1	-	-	TRBJ1-2	TGCAGTGCTAGAGATCTCCGGGGTAGTCCGGCCTATGGCTACACCTTC	CSARDLRGSPAYGYTF
TRBV20-1	-	-	TRBJ2-5	TGCAGTGCTAAACCTACACGGGGGGCACGTGAGACCCAGTACTTC	CSAKPTRGARETQYF
TRBV25-1	few	-	TRBJ1-6	TGTGCCAGCAGTCTAGGGTTTGTGGCACCCCTCCACTTT	CASSLGFVAPLHF
TRBV12-3/TRBV12-4	-	-	TRBJ1-4	TGTGCCAGCAGTTTTCTGGGCGACGGTGAAAAACTGTTTTTT	CASSFLGDGEKLFF
TRBV7-8	many	-	TRBJ2-5	TGTGCCAGCAGCTTAGGTGCGGGACTCGTGGAGACCCAGTACTTC	CASSLGAGLVETQYF
TRBV14	few	TRBD1	TRBJ2-7	TGTGCCAGCAGCCCGGGACAGGGGGCAAGTGAGCAGTACTTC	CASSPGQGASEQYF
TRBV5-1	-	-	TRBJ2-2	TGCGCCAGCAGCTTGACAGCAAGCGCGAACACCGGGGAGCTGTTTTTT	CASSLTASANTGELFF
TRBV7-6	many	-	TRBJ2-1	TGTGCCAGCAGCTTAAATGCGGTACCCGAGGAGAGGAATGAGCAGTTCTTC	CASSLNAVPEERNEQFF
TRBV7-9	-	TRBD1	TRBJ2-2	TGTGCCAGCAGCTCAACAGGGGTTCAGGGCGGGGAGCTGTTTTTT	CASSSTGVQGGELFF
TRBV14	few	-	TRBJ2-1	TGTGCCAGCAGCCAAGATAACTTTCGGAATGAGCAGTTCTTC	CASSQDNFRNEQFF
TRBV13	-	-	TRBJ2-1	TGTGCCAGTAGCGTGGGACACCTCACTGCAACTGAGCAGTTCTTC	CASSVGHLTATEQFF
TRBV7-2	few	-	TRBJ1-5	TGTGCCAGCAGCTCCAGTGCGGGGCACATGGGGCAGCCCCAGCATTTT	CASSSSAGHMGQPQHF
TRBV6-5	-	-	TRBJ1-4	TGTGCCAGCAGTTACTCGGTCCGGAGTAATGAAAAACTGTTTTTT	CASSYSVRSNEKLFF
TRBV7-2	few	-	TRBJ2-7	TGTGCCAGCAGCGCTGATCGGCTAACCCTAAGGTACTTC	CASSADRLTLRYF
TRBV7-2	many	TRBD2	TRBJ2-1	TGTGCCAGCAGCATTAGCGGGGGGGCCGATGAGCAGTTCTTC	CASSISGGADEQFF
TRBV5-4	-	-	TRBJ2-1	TGTGCCAGCAGCTTGGATAGTATCCATGAGCAGTTCTTC	CASSLDSIHEQFF
TRBV7-2	many	TRBD2	TRBJ2-3	TGTGCCGACAAAATTAGCGGGAGTGCAGATACGCAGTATTTT	CADKISGSADTQYF
TRBV10-3	-	TRBD1	TRBJ2-1	TGTGCCATCAGAGAACCTCTCGGGGACAGATACAATGAGCAGTTCTTC	CAIREPLGDRYNEQFF
TRBV6-1	-	TRBD2	TRBJ2-1	TGTGCCAGCAGTTGGGCGCGGGAGCCCTACAATGAGCAGTTCTTC	CASSWAREPYNEQFF
TRBV5-5	-	TRBD2	TRBJ2-5	TGTGCCAGCAGCCGATTGGGAGGGAGTCAAGAGACCCAGTACTTC	CASSRLGGSQETQYF
TRBV19	few	TRBD2	TRBJ2-3	TGTGCCAGTAGTGGTAGCGGGAGAGGCACAGATACGCAGTATTTT	CASSGSGRGTDTQYF
TRBV10-3	-	-	TRBJ2-7	TGTGCCATCAGTGTCGACGGGATCGAGCAGTACTTC	CAISVDGIEQYF
TRBV19	few	TRBD1	TRBJ1-5	TGTGCCAGTAGTCGAATGAGGGACAGGGTGAAGAACAATCAGCCCCAGCATTTT	CASSRMRDRVKNNQPQHF
TRBV11-2	-	-	TRBJ2-7	TGTGCCAGCAGTGGGGTTAGCTCCTACGAGCAGTACTTC	CASSGVSSYEQYF